The T cell receptor beta chain described here comes from a study of TIL therapy for anti-PD-1-resistant metastatic lung cancer. Study at large: Patients had a median age of almost 55 years (range 38-75).

This clone came up once. The same CDR3 is also encoded by other DNA sequences in this sample. The immunoSEQ assay was v3. Sequencing depth was 1.5 million to 2 million read pairs for survey level, about 5-6.5 million for deep. Generated by immunoSEQ multiplex PCR, the TCRdb table keeps only in-frame clones and is missing some. The sample holds 18,000 or so clones, around four fifths seen once. The length of the CDR3 is 12 residues. Deletions cut 2 bases from V and 2 bases from J, with 2 bases between. Germline V gene sequence: CDR1 KGHSH, CDR2 LQKENI. As to time point: pre-treatment sample, taken before nivolumab and TIL therapy.

This rearrangement joins TRBV18 to TRBJ2-3; D uncertain. The specimen was blood, collected at baseline. This TCR was sampled from a person between 30 and 79 years old with non-small cell lung cancer. Here the CDR3 reads CASSPSTDTQYF. The CDR3 bases are TGTGCCAGCTCACCATCCACAGATACGCAGTATTTT.